These T cell receptor beta chains were read from a single sample in a study of T-cell reconstitution after alpha-beta-depleted transplantation in children. In TCRdb, the PCR reads were re-called with MiXCR into one record per CDR3 protein. There are roughly 500,000 distinct CDR3 sequences in the sample; 12% occur only once, and around 5.6% lies in the top ten. Specimen: PBMCs from the stem cell graft donor, collected from the stem cell graft. The receptors shown here come from a human donor who donated a stem cell graft to a child with combined immunodeficiency. Each CDR3 is given with its conserved first and last residue. D genes are given only for firm matches. A clone size is listed for some rows: how often the clone was seen (once, few, many), or a class if it is expanded.

TGTGCCAGCAAACTAGCGGGAGAGAACACCGGGGAGCTGTTTTTT CASKLAGENTGELFF TRBV12-3/TRBV12-4 many TRBD2 TRBJ2-2
TGTGCCATCAGTTCGGGACAGGGGACCTACGAGCAGTACTTC CAISSGQGTYEQYF TRBV10-3 few TRBD1 TRBJ2-7
TGCGCCAGCAGCTTGCGGCAGGTTGCAACTAATGAAAAACTGTTTTTT CASSLRQVATNEKLFF TRBV5-1 many - TRBJ1-4
TGTGCCAGCAGCTTAGATGGTAGCGGCACAGATACGCAGTATTTT CASSLDGSGTDTQYF TRBV7-7 many - TRBJ2-3
TGTGCCAGCAGTTTCCTCCGTTCTGAGCAGTTCTTC CASSFLRSEQFF TRBV12-3/TRBV12-4 many - TRBJ2-1
TGTGCCAGCAGCGTAGAACGGACAGGGGGCGACTATGGCTACACCTTC CASSVERTGGDYGYTF TRBV9 few TRBD1 TRBJ1-2
TGTGCCAGCTCCCTCATCCGAAAAGAGACCCAGTACTTC CASSLIRKETQYF TRBV6-6 few - TRBJ2-5
TGCAGTGCCGCCGGGACCACCTATCAGTTCTTC CSAAGTTYQFF TRBV20-1 few - TRBJ2-1
TGCTCTACCGGGACAGGGCCCTTCGAGCAGTACTTC CSTGTGPFEQYF TRBV20-1 few TRBD1 TRBJ2-7
TGTGCCAGCAGCGCCCGGGACAGAACCTACGAGCAGTACTTC CASSARDRTYEQYF TRBV7-8 - TRBD1 TRBJ2-7
TGTGCCAGCAGTGCGACGGGGGGGCTCGAGCAGTACTTC CASSATGGLEQYF TRBV6-1 - TRBD2 TRBJ2-7
TGTGCCAGCAGGAACGCAAACGAGCAGTACTTC CASRNANEQYF TRBV6-4 - - TRBJ2-7
TGTGCCAGCAGCCCCATAGGGTTGGCTCGCAACTATGGCTACACCTTC CASSPIGLARNYGYTF TRBV6-1 few - TRBJ1-2
TGTGCCAGCAGCACCGGGACTAGCTTCCAAGAGACCCAGTACTTC CASSTGTSFQETQYF TRBV7-9 many TRBD2 TRBJ2-5
TGTGCCAGCAGTTTTCTCGGGCCCAGGGAGACCCAGTACTTC CASSFLGPRETQYF TRBV12-3/TRBV12-4 - - TRBJ2-5
TGTGCCAGCAGGACAGGAAGCTATTCACCCCTCCACTTT CASRTGSYSPLHF TRBV2 many - TRBJ1-6
TGTGCCAGCAGGGGGTGGGGGCATACGCAGTATTTT CASRGWGHTQYF TRBV28 many - TRBJ2-3
TGCGCCAGCAGCTCCCTTGAGATGAACACTGAAGCTTTCTTT CASSSLEMNTEAFF TRBV5-1 few - TRBJ1-1
TGTGCCAGCAGTCCCGGGACAGCAGGTGAAAAACTGTTTTTT CASSPGTAGEKLFF TRBV3-1 - TRBD1 TRBJ1-4
TGTGCCAGCAGCCCCTCACTACAGGGAGGGAACACTGAAGCTTTCTTT CASSPSLQGGNTEAFF TRBV7-9 many - TRBJ1-1
TGTGCCAGCAGCGTGGCTAGCGGCAACACAGATACGCAGTATTTT CASSVASGNTDTQYF TRBV9 many TRBD2 TRBJ2-3
TGTGCCAGCGCCAAGGAGCAGTACTTC CASAKEQYF TRBV21-1 - - TRBJ2-7
TGCGCCAGCAGCTCGGGGTTAGAAGAAGAGACCCAGTACTTC CASSSGLEEETQYF TRBV5-1 many - TRBJ2-5
TGTGCCAGCAGTCCCTTAGGGGGATTTGGCAATCAGCCCCAGCATTTT CASSPLGGFGNQPQHF TRBV6-1 - - TRBJ1-5
TGCAGTGCTAGAGACGACAGGGGGGAGACCCAGTACTTC CSARDDRGETQYF TRBV20-1 many TRBD1 TRBJ2-5
TGTGCCAGCAGCCCCCGGGACGAAGTGGTGCAAGAGACCCAGTACTTC CASSPRDEVVQETQYF TRBV7-2 - - TRBJ2-5
TGTGCCACCTGGAGGGGGGGAGCAGATACGCAGTATTTT CATWRGGADTQYF TRBV6-1 - - TRBJ2-3
TGTGCCAGCAGGGCGACAGGGGGAGATCAGCCCCAGCATTTT CASRATGGDQPQHF TRBV25-1 many TRBD1 TRBJ1-5
TGCAGTGCGCCCGGGACTAGGGGCGACGAGCAGTACTTC CSAPGTRGDEQYF TRBV20-1 few TRBD2 TRBJ2-7
TGTGCCAGCAGCTTAACTCTAGCGGGAACTTTGGGGGATACGCAGTATTTT CASSLTLAGTLGDTQYF TRBV7-2 few TRBD2 TRBJ2-3
TGCAGTGGAGGGGACAGGGGAGGAAACACCATATATTTT CSGGDRGGNTIYF TRBV20-1 few TRBD1 TRBJ1-3
TGCAGTGCGAAAACGGCGACGCTGACTGAAGCTTTCTTT CSAKTATLTEAFF TRBV20-1 few - TRBJ1-1
TGTGCCAGCAGGGGACCGTATAATTCACCCCTCCACTTT CASRGPYNSPLHF TRBV7-2 - - TRBJ1-6
TGTGCCAGCAGTGAAGGCCAGGACTACAATGAGCAGTTCTTC CASSEGQDYNEQFF TRBV25-1 - - TRBJ2-1
TGTGCCAGCAGCTCTCAGAGGACTAGTTTTACGGAGCAGTACTTC CASSSQRTSFTEQYF TRBV11-3 - TRBD2 TRBJ2-7
TGCGCCAGCAGCTTGGGTTCGGCGGGAGGGCCGGACAATGAGCAGTTCTTC CASSLGSAGGPDNEQFF TRBV5-1 few TRBD2 TRBJ2-1
TGCGCCAGCAGCCAAACTATAGGACAGCCGCAGTTCTTC CASSQTIGQPQFF TRBV4-3 few - TRBJ2-1
TGCAGTGCTAGAGATAGTCAGGCCGGGACTAGCGGGAGGGCGGACGAGCAGTACTTC CSARDSQAGTSGRADEQYF TRBV20-1 many TRBD2 TRBJ2-7
TGCAGTGCAGGCCTGGCAGGGGGCATAACAGATACGCAGTATTTT CSAGLAGGITDTQYF TRBV20-1 many TRBD1 TRBJ2-3
TGTGCCAGCACTCAGCGACAGGGCAGGCAGCAGAACACTGAAGCTTTCTTT CASTQRQGRQQNTEAFF TRBV19 - TRBD1 TRBJ1-1
TGCAGTGCTAGATCGTGGACAGGGACCTACGAGCAGTACTTC CSARSWTGTYEQYF TRBV20-1 few TRBD1 TRBJ2-7
TGTGCCTGGAGTCCCAAAAATGGGTGGCAGCCCCAGCATTTT CAWSPKNGWQPQHF TRBV30 few - TRBJ1-5
TGTGCCACCAACGGGGGTGATGGCTACACCTTC CATNGGDGYTF TRBV25-1 - - TRBJ1-2
TGTGCCAGCAGCTTTTTGACGGTGAACACTGAAGCTTTCTTT CASSFLTVNTEAFF TRBV5-6 few - TRBJ1-1
TGTGCCAGCAGCCTTTCGTTTCGGGAGAACTATGGCTACACCTTC CASSLSFRENYGYTF TRBV12-3/TRBV12-4 few - TRBJ1-2